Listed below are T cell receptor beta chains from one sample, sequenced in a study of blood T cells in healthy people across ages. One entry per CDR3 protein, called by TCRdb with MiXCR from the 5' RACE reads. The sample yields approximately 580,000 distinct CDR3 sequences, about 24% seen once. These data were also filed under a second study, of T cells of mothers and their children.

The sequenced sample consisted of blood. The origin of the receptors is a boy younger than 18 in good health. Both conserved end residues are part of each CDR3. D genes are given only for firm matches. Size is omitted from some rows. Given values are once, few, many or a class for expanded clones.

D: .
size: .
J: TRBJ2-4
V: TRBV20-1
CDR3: CSARDLTGKKNIQYF
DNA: TGCAGTGCTAGAGACCTCACAGGGAAAAAAAACATTCAGTACTTC

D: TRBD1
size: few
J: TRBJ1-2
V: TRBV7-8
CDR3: CASSLSGGEGYTF
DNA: TGTGCCAGCAGCTTGTCAGGGGGCGAAGGCTACACCTTC

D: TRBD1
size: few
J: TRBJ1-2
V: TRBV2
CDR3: CASTPTGADGYTF
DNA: TGTGCCAGCACCCCGACAGGGGCGGATGGCTACACCTTC

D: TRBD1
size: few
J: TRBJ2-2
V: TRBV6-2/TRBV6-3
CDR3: CASTKYAGTGLENTGELFF
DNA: TGTGCCAGCACTAAATATGCCGGGACAGGGTTGGAGAACACCGGGGAGCTGTTTTTT

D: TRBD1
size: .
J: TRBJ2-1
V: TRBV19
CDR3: CASSIVPRGQGTDEQFF
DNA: TGTGCCAGTAGTATAGTACCGCGGGGACAGGGAACCGATGAGCAGTTCTTC

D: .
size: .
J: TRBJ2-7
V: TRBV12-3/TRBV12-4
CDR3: CASSFDYYEQYF
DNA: TGTGCCAGCAGTTTTGACTACTACGAGCAGTACTTC

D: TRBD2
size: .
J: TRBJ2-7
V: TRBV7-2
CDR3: CASSFGLAGGGYEQYF
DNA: TGTGCCAGCAGCTTCGGACTAGCGGGAGGTGGGTACGAGCAGTACTTC

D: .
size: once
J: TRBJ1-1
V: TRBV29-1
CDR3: CSASGGDLNTEAFF
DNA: TGCAGCGCGAGCGGGGGCGATTTGAACACTGAAGCTTTCTTT

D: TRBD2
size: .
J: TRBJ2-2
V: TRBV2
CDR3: CASRVLAGGTGELFF
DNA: TGTGCCAGCAGAGTACTAGCGGGAGGCACCGGGGAGCTGTTTTTT

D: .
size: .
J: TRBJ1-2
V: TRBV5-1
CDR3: CASSLDGDGHTF
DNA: TGCGCCAGCAGCTTGGACGGGGACGGCCACACCTTC

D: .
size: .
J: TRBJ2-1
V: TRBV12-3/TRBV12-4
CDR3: CASTYIKADKYNEQFF
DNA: TGTGCCAGCACCTATATAAAAGCGGACAAATACAATGAGCAGTTCTTC

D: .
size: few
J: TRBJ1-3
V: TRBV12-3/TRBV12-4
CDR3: CASSLQGPRNTIYF
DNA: TGTGCCAGCAGTCTACAGGGCCCAAGAAACACCATATATTTT

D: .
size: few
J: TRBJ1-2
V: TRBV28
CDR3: CASSLHSPTYGYTF
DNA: TGTGCCAGCAGTCTTCACAGTCCTACCTATGGCTACACCTTC

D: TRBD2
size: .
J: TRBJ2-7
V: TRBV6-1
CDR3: CASSGQTGGSRHEQYF
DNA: TGTGCCAGCAGTGGCCAGACTGGCGGGAGTCGCCACGAGCAGTACTTC

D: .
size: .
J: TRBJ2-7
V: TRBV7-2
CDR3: CASSLGLGQTYEQYF
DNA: TGTGCCAGCAGCTTAGGTCTGGGGCAGACCTACGAGCAGTACTTC

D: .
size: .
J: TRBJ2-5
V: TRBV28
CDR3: CAAHAGPYQETQYF
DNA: TGTGCCGCCCATGCCGGACCGTACCAAGAGACCCAGTACTTC

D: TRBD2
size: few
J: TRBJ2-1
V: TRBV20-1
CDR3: CSARDPAGAGNEQFF
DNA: TGCAGTGCTAGAGATCCAGCGGGAGCGGGAAATGAGCAGTTCTTC

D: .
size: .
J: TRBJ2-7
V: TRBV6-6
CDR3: CASSSGTLPEQYF
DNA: TGTGCCAGCAGCTCCGGGACCCTCCCCGAGCAGTACTTC

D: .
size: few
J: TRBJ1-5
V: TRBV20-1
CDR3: CSARDGGHQPQHF
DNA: TGCAGTGCTAGAGATGGGGGGCATCAGCCCCAGCATTTT

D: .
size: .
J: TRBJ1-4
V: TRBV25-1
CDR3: CASSESRSGGEKLFF
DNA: TGTGCCAGCAGTGAATCCCGTTCTGGGGGGGAAAAACTGTTTTTT

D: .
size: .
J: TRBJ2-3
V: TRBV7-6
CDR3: CASSSALGGGGDTQYF
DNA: TGTGCCAGCAGCTCCGCCTTGGGAGGGGGAGGGGATACGCAGTATTTT

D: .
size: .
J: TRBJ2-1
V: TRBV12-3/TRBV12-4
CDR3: CASSPLSSGQPYNEQFF
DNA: TGTGCCAGCAGTCCCCTTAGTAGCGGTCAACCCTACAATGAGCAGTTCTTC

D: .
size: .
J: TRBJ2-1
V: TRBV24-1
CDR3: CATSDSSSPTLYNEQFF
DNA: TGTGCCACCAGTGATTCTAGCTCCCCGACTCTCTACAATGAGCAGTTCTTC

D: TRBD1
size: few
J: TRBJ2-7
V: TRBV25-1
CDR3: CASSEWAGTGSGEQYF
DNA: TGTGCCAGCAGTGAATGGGCCGGGACAGGGTCCGGCGAGCAGTACTTC

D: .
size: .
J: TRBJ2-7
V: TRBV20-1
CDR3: CSATGSGGSSYEQYF
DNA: TGCAGTGCTACGGGGTCGGGGGGCAGTTCCTACGAGCAGTACTTC

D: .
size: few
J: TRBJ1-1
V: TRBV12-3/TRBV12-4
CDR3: CASSLEGLATEAFF
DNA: TGTGCCAGCAGTTTAGAGGGGCTGGCCACTGAAGCTTTCTTT

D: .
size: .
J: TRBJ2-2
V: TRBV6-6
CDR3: CASPGAQNTGELFF
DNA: TGTGCCAGCCCAGGTGCCCAGAACACCGGGGAGCTGTTTTTT

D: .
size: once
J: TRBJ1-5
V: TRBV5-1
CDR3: CASSSNPQGQHQPRHF
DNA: TGCGCCAGCAGCTCGAACCCCCAGGGGCAGCATCAGCCCCGGCATTTT

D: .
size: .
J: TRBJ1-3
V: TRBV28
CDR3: CASRDSGAGTSGNTIYF
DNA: TGTGCCAGCAGGGATTCAGGGGCGGGAACCTCTGGGAACACCATATATTTT

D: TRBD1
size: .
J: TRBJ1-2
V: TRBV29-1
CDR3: CSVDAQGEDGYTF
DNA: TGCAGCGTTGATGCTCAGGGGGAGGATGGCTACACCTTC

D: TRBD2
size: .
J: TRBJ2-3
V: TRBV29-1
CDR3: CSVVLGLAGEGVRYF
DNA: TGCAGCGTTGTCCTGGGACTAGCGGGAGAGGGGGTTCGGTATTTT

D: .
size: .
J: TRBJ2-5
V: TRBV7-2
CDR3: CASSLGGPTQETQYF
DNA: TGTGCCAGCAGCTTAGGGGGACCGACCCAAGAGACCCAGTACTTC

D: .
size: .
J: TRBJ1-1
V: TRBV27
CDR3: CASRTYSTEAFF
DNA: TGTGCCAGCAGGACTTACTCCACTGAAGCTTTCTTT

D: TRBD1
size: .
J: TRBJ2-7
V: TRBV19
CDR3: CASSTGMRDRTYEQYF
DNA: TGTGCCAGTAGTACAGGGATGAGGGACAGAACCTACGAGCAGTACTTC

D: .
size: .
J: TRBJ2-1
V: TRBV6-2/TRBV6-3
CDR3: CASSSPSTGGEQFF
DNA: TGTGCCAGCAGCTCACCTTCGACAGGAGGGGAGCAGTTCTTC

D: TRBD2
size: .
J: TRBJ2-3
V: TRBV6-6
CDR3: CASRLLAGLSDTQYF
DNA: TGTGCCAGCAGGCTGCTAGCGGGGTTATCGGATACGCAGTATTTT

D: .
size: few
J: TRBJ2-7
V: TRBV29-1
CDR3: CSVTLENRYEQYF
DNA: TGCAGCGTGACGCTAGAGAACCGATACGAGCAGTACTTC

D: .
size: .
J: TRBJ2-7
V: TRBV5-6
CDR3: CASGLADSEQYF
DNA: TGTGCCAGCGGCTTGGCAGACAGCGAGCAGTACTTC

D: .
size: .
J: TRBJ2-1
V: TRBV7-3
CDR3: CASSYTAYNEQFF
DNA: TGTGCCAGCAGCTATACAGCTTACAATGAGCAGTTCTTC

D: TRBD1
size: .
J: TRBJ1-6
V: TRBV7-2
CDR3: CASSFTGADNSPLHF
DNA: TGTGCCAGCAGCTTTACAGGGGCCGATAATTCACCCCTCCACTTT

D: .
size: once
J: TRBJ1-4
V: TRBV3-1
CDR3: CASSQDFQGREKLFF
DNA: TGTGCCAGCAGCCAAGATTTTCAGGGTCGAGAAAAACTGTTTTTT

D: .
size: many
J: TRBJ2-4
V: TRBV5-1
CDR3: CASIITGRAKNIQYF
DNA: TGCGCCAGCATCATTACAGGGAGGGCCAAAAACATTCAGTACTTC

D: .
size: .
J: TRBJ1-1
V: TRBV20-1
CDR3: CSARDQGGVNTEAFF
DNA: TGCAGTGCTAGAGATCAGGGAGGGGTAAACACTGAAGCTTTCTTT

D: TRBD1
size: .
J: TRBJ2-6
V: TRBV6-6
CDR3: CASSSPRTGVTGANVLTF
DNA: TGTGCCAGCAGCTCCCCCCGAACAGGGGTAACTGGGGCCAACGTCCTGACTTTC

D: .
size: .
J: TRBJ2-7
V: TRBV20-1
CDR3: CSARLADCEQYF
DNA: TGCAGTGCTAGACTGGCGGACTGCGAGCAGTACTTC

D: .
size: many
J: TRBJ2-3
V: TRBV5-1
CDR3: CASSSGGADTQYF
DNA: TGTGCCAGCAGTTCTGGAGGAGCAGATACGCAGTATTTT

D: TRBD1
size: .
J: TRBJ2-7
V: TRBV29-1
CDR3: CSAGRTGIQGEQYF
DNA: TGCAGCGCGGGGAGGACAGGGATACAGGGGGAGCAGTACTTC

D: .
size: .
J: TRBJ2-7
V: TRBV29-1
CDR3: CSARDTAVYEQYF
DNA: TGCAGCGCCAGGGACACCGCAGTATACGAGCAGTACTTC

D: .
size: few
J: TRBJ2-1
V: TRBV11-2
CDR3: CASSLVGLDPLLANEQFF
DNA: TGTGCCAGCAGCTTAGTGGGGCTAGACCCCCTCCTCGCCAATGAGCAGTTCTTC

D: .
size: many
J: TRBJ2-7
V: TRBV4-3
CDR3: CASSQGRQGSYEQYF
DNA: TGCGCCAGCAGCCAAGGAAGGCAGGGAAGCTACGAGCAGTACTTC

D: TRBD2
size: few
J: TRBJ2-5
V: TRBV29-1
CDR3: CSVPLAGPLVETQYF
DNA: TGCAGCGTTCCGCTAGCGGGACCGCTAGTAGAGACCCAGTACTTC